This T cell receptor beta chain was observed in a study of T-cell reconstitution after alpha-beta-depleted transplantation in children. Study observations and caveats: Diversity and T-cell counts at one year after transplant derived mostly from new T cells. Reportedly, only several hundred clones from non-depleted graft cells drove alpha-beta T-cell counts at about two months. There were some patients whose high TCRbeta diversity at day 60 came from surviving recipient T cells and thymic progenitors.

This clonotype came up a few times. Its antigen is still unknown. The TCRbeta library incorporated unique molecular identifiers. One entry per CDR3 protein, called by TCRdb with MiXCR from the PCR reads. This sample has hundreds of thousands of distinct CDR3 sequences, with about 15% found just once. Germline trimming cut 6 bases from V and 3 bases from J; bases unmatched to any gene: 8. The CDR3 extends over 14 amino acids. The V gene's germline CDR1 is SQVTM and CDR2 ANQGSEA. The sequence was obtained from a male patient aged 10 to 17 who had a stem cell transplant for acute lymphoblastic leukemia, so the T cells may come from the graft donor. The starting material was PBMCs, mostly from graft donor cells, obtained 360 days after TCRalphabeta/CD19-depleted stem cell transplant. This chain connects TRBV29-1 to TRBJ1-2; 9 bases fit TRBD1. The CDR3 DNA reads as TGCAGCGTGCCGACAGGGGGGATTTACTATGGCTACACCTTC. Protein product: CSVPTGGIYYGYTF.